A selection of T cell receptor beta chains follows, all from one sample in a study of T-cell memory formation after mild COVID-19. Via MiXCR, TCRdb re-called the 5' RACE reads, giving one row per CDR3 protein. This sample has fewer than 90,000 distinct CDR3 sequences, with over 10% found just once. The sequenced sample consisted of PBMCs or a T cell subset sorted from them (not recorded which). The receptors were gathered from a man in his late teens or twenties who had mild COVID-19 (a few samples of this study predate the infection). Cell type and time point are not known. CDR3s include the opening cysteine and the closing phenylalanine or tryptophan. The order of the fields is clone size, CDR3 length, V gene, J gene, D gene, CDR3 protein, CDR3 DNA. D genes are given only for firm matches. Expanded clones are given a class, and other clones once, few, many or no size at all.

abundance: few
len: 15
v_gene: TRBV9
j_gene: TRBJ2-5
d_gene: NA
CDR3aa: CASSVEELARGTQYF
CDR3nt: TGTGCCAGCAGCGTAGAGGAACTAGCCCGGGGGACCCAGTACTTC

abundance: once
len: 17
v_gene: TRBV24-1
j_gene: TRBJ2-2
d_gene: TRBD2
CDR3aa: CATSDPRASGNTGELFF
CDR3nt: TGTGCCACCAGTGACCCCCGGGCTAGCGGAAACACCGGGGAGCTGTTTTTT

abundance: NA
len: 15
v_gene: TRBV4-1
j_gene: TRBJ2-1
d_gene: TRBD1
CDR3aa: CASSQAGTGYNEQFF
CDR3nt: TGCGCCAGCAGCCAAGCCGGGACAGGGTACAATGAGCAGTTCTTC

abundance: few
len: 17
v_gene: TRBV7-2
j_gene: TRBJ2-1
d_gene: TRBD2
CDR3aa: CASSHGTSGSSYNEQFF
CDR3nt: TGTGCCAGCAGCCACGGGACTAGCGGTAGCTCCTACAATGAGCAGTTCTTC

abundance: many
len: 16
v_gene: TRBV4-3
j_gene: TRBJ2-2
d_gene: NA
CDR3aa: CASSQDRSENTGELFF
CDR3nt: TGCGCCAGCAGCCAAGATAGGAGCGAGAACACCGGGGAGCTGTTTTTT

abundance: NA
len: 14
v_gene: TRBV15
j_gene: TRBJ2-3
d_gene: NA
CDR3aa: CATSTYGGPDTQYF
CDR3nt: TGTGCCACCAGCACCTACGGGGGCCCAGATACGCAGTATTTT

abundance: few
len: 14
v_gene: TRBV3-1
j_gene: TRBJ1-5
d_gene: TRBD1
CDR3aa: CASSPGQRNQPQHF
CDR3nt: TGTGCCAGCAGCCCGGGACAGAGAAATCAGCCCCAGCATTTT

abundance: many
len: 15
v_gene: TRBV4-3
j_gene: TRBJ2-5
d_gene: NA
CDR3aa: CASSQGTTIMETQYF
CDR3nt: TGCGCCAGCAGCCAAGGAACCACGATAATGGAGACCCAGTACTTC

abundance: NA
len: 14
v_gene: TRBV25-1
j_gene: TRBJ1-1
d_gene: NA
CDR3aa: CASSELWGNTEAFF
CDR3nt: TGTGCCAGCAGTGAATTATGGGGGAACACTGAAGCTTTCTTT

abundance: few
len: 12
v_gene: TRBV25-1
j_gene: TRBJ1-5
d_gene: NA
CDR3aa: CATAVFNQPQHF
CDR3nt: TGTGCCACTGCAGTATTCAATCAGCCCCAGCATTTT

abundance: NA
len: 15
v_gene: TRBV7-9
j_gene: TRBJ2-5
d_gene: TRBD1
CDR3aa: CASSLGTGGVETQYF
CDR3nt: TGTGCCAGCAGCCTGGGGACAGGGGGTGTAGAGACCCAGTACTTC

abundance: few
len: 14
v_gene: TRBV7-2
j_gene: TRBJ2-1
d_gene: TRBD1
CDR3aa: CASSSGQGNNEQFF
CDR3nt: TGTGCCAGCAGCTCGGGACAGGGTAACAATGAGCAGTTCTTC

abundance: NA
len: 17
v_gene: TRBV4-1
j_gene: TRBJ1-4
d_gene: NA
CDR3aa: CASSPRRWGSANEKLFF
CDR3nt: TGCGCCAGCAGCCCAAGAAGGTGGGGGTCGGCTAATGAAAAACTGTTTTTT

abundance: few
len: 18
v_gene: TRBV5-1
j_gene: TRBJ2-7
d_gene: TRBD2
CDR3aa: CASSTGTSGSSGAYEQYF
CDR3nt: TGCGCCAGCAGCACCGGGACTAGCGGTTCTTCGGGGGCCTACGAGCAGTACTTC

abundance: once
len: 14
v_gene: TRBV30
j_gene: TRBJ2-7
d_gene: TRBD1
CDR3aa: CAWTPGDRLYEQYF
CDR3nt: TGTGCCTGGACTCCCGGGGACAGGTTATACGAGCAGTACTTC

abundance: NA
len: 17
v_gene: TRBV4-2
j_gene: TRBJ1-5
d_gene: NA
CDR3aa: CASSQVQGHSSNQPQHF
CDR3nt: TGTGCCAGCAGCCAAGTTCAGGGACATAGCAGCAATCAGCCCCAGCATTTT

abundance: few
len: 17
v_gene: TRBV2
j_gene: TRBJ2-5
d_gene: NA
CDR3aa: CASSDLGLAWSQETQYF
CDR3nt: TGTGCCAGCAGCGACCTGGGGTTAGCGTGGAGTCAAGAGACCCAGTACTTC

abundance: few
len: 14
v_gene: TRBV29-1
j_gene: TRBJ2-1
d_gene: NA
CDR3aa: CSVDDSRSYNEQFF
CDR3nt: TGCAGCGTTGACGACAGCCGGTCCTACAATGAGCAGTTCTTC

abundance: NA
len: 14
v_gene: TRBV6-5
j_gene: TRBJ2-5
d_gene: NA
CDR3aa: CASSVDSYQETQYF
CDR3nt: TGTGCCAGCAGTGTGGACTCGTACCAAGAGACCCAGTACTTC

abundance: NA
len: 14
v_gene: TRBV5-1
j_gene: TRBJ2-7
d_gene: TRBD1
CDR3aa: CASSLAQGHYEQYF
CDR3nt: TGCGCCAGCAGCTTGGCACAGGGGCACTACGAGCAGTACTTC

abundance: few
len: 16
v_gene: TRBV2
j_gene: TRBJ1-2
d_gene: TRBD1
CDR3aa: CASSWNGQARDYGYTF
CDR3nt: TGTGCCAGCAGCTGGAACGGACAGGCTAGGGACTATGGCTACACCTTC

abundance: NA
len: 17
v_gene: TRBV11-2
j_gene: TRBJ2-1
d_gene: TRBD2
CDR3aa: CASSSPSGGFAYNEQFF
CDR3nt: TGTGCCAGCAGCTCTCCTAGCGGGGGGTTTGCCTACAATGAGCAGTTCTTC